These 26 T cell receptor beta chains originate from one sample sequenced in a study of glioma-infiltrating T cells. Using RNA template, CDR3s of TCR alpha and beta were amplified with iRepertoire arm-PCR. TCRdb processed the multiplex PCR reads anew with MiXCR; each CDR3 protein has one entry. The repertoire holds 300,000 to 450,000 distinct CDR3 sequences, with less than 50% as singletons. The sample was glioma tissue, nonneoplastic brain tissue, or PBMCs (not recorded which). Receptor source: a human donor with low-grade glioma or glioblastoma, undergoing nonglioma brain surgery, or in good health (not recorded which).

The chain carries TRBV5-1 and TRBJ2-3; 7 positions match TRBD1. Germline CDR1 SGHRS, CDR2 YFSETQ. V shed 0 bases, J shed 4 bases, and the junction held 5 bases outside the gene matches. CDR3 length equals 15 residues. CDR3 DNA: TGCGCCAGCAGCTTGGCCGGACAGGCGGCAGATACGCAGTATTTT. Encoded protein: CASSLAGQAADTQYF.

The rearrangement uses TRBV28 and TRBJ2-5, with D possibly called TRBD1 or TRBD2 (5 bases each). Trimming took off 1 base at V and 0 bases at J, with 9 bases between the two ends. The CDR3 sequence is 15 residues long. Per germline, CDR1 MDHEN and CDR2 SYDVKM. CDR3 DNA sequence: TGTGCCAGCAGTTTATTGACAGCGGACCAAGAGACCCAGTACTTC. It is translated as CASSLLTADQETQYF.

Of note for this clonotype: A read error may be the cause here, since a much bigger clone is one base away. The chain is built from TRBV6-6 and TRBJ1-5; TRBD1 aligns across 7 bases. The CDR3 is 15 amino acids. Germline CDR1 MNHNY, CDR2 SVGAGI (reference sequence). CDR3 in amino acids: CASSHRGGTNQPHHF. The CDR3 region has the DNA TGTGCCAGCAGTCACAGGGGAGGAACGAATCAGCCCCATCATTTT.

For this clonotype: It is likely a read error, because the conserved phenylalanine at the end of the CDR3 is missing. The V gene is TRBV6-2 or TRBV6-3, the J gene TRBJ2-1; 12 bases fit TRBD1. V gave up 5 bases and J gave up 0 bases; unmatched junction bases: 17. The CDR3 loop spans 21 amino acids. Germline V lookup: CDR1 MNHEY, CDR2 SVGEGT. The CDR3 sequence: CASSGPKGDRGLLSSYNEQFS. The CDR3 coding sequence is TGTGCCAGCAGTGGGCCCAAAGGGGACAGGGGGCTCCTGAGCTCCTACAATGAGCAGTTCTCC.

The chain recombines TRBV4-3 with TRBJ1-2; D unclear. The germline V and J ends were trimmed by 4 bases and 5 bases, with 26 bases remaining between them. This CDR3 region has 18 residues. From germline, CDR1 is LGHNA and CDR2 YSLEER. As DNA, the CDR3 is TGCGCCAGCAGCCCCGGCGGCCAAGGAGAGGGCCTTGGGTATGGCTACACCTTC. It encodes CASSPGGQGEGLGYGYTF.

This clonotype was detected once. This clone may be a read error of a much larger clone one base away. The chain links TRBV27 to TRBJ2-1; 9 positions agree with TRBD2. V lost 4 bases and J lost 4; bases outside the gene matches: 8. Germline CDR1 MNHEY, CDR2 SMNVEV (reference sequence). The CDR3 runs 16 residues. The CDR3 reads CASSSCGREAYNEQFF. CDR3 in DNA: TGTGCCAGCAGTTCTTGCGGGAGGGAGGCTTACAATGAGCAGTTCTTC.

This clonotype was found a few times. The chain has TRBV4-2 and TRBJ2-4; possible D gene TRBD1, 6 bases. The germline V gene has CDR1 LGHNA and CDR2 YNFKEQ. The V and J ends lost 3 bases and 8 bases respectively, with 14 bases between them. The CDR3 sequence is 14 residues long. The CDR3 protein is CASSQEQGLDIQYF. The DNA of the CDR3 is TGTGCCAGCAGCCAGGAACAGGGTTTAGACATTCAGTACTTC.

The V call is TRBV15, the J call TRBJ2-4; 7 bases fit TRBD1. V dropped 0 bases and J dropped 6; count of bases not matched to a gene: 11. CDR3 length equals 17 residues. The V gene's germline CDR1 is LNHNV and CDR2 YYDKDF (reference sequence). CDR3 residues: CATSREGGHYRGNIQYF. In DNA, the CDR3 is TGTGCCACCAGCAGAGAAGGGGGCCATTACCGTGGAAACATTCAGTACTTC.

This clonotype was recorded a few times. The chain is built from TRBV20-1 and TRBJ2-7; D might be TRBD1 or TRBD2, each matching 5 bases. V was cut by 3 bases and J by 2 bases, with 11 bases left in between. Per germline, CDR1 DFQATT and CDR2 SNEGSKA (reference sequence). This CDR3 comprises 13 residues. The CDR3 here is CSARGVGTYEQYF. CDR3 in DNA: TGCAGTGCTAGGGGGGTCGGGACCTACGAGCAGTACTTC.

The chain joins TRBV20-1 to TRBJ2-1; the match to TRBD1 covers 9 bases. CDR1 DFQATT and CDR2 SNEGSKA come from the germline V gene (reference sequence). Losses at the gene ends were 1 base for V and 14 bases for J; bases not matched to a gene: 12. The CDR3 is made up of 14 amino acids. CDR3 nucleotide sequence: TGCAGTGCTAGAGGCCCCCGGGACAGGGATCGGGAGTTCTTC. Its protein is CSARGPRDRDREFF.

This clonotype was counted only a few times. The V call is TRBV4-2, the J call TRBJ2-5; 8 bases align to TRBD2. Germline CDR1 LGHNA, CDR2 YNFKEQ. The CDR3 loop spans 13 amino acids. Trimming removed 0 bases from V and 10 bases from J; junction bases left unmatched: 4. The CDR3 reads CASSQDLRGDQYF. The CDR3, as DNA: TGTGCCAGCAGCCAAGATCTGCGGGGGGACCAGTACTTC.

This clonotype was seen a few times. In DNA form, the CDR3 reads TGTGCCAGCTATTATATTGGCGGGGGGCGGAACGAGCAGTACTTC. Residues: CASYYIGGGRNEQYF. V gene TRBV6-1 combines with J gene TRBJ2-7, with TRBD2 identical over 8 bases. V dropped 8 bases and J dropped 5; count of bases not matched to a gene: 14. The CDR3 is made up of 15 amino acids. Per germline, CDR1 MNHNS and CDR2 SASEGT.

The rearrangement joins TRBV7-9 to TRBJ2-3; a weak D match, TRBD2 (6 bases). Trimming pared 5 bases from V and 6 bases from J, leaving 15 bases between. CDR3 length: 14 residues. Germline assignment: CDR1 SEHNR and CDR2 FQNEAQ (reference sequence). CDR3 in DNA: TGTGCCAGCAGCCAATCGGGGGATTCGGATACGCAGTATTTT. Translated, it gives CASSQSGDSDTQYF.

This clonotype was observed once. The V call is TRBV28, the J call TRBJ1-1, with 10 positions matching TRBD1. V lost 5 bases, J lost 0 bases, and 6 bases stayed unmatched. CDR3 length: 16 amino acids. From germline, CDR1 is MDHEN and CDR2 SYDVKM. The CDR3 sequence is CASSKGQGLMNTEAFF. Written as DNA, the CDR3 is TGTGCCAGCAGTAAGGGACAGGGGTTAATGAACACTGAAGCTTTCTTT.

Regarding this clonotype: This could be a read error, since a much larger clone is one nucleotide away. This chain connects TRBV27 to TRBJ1-5, with D possibly matching TRBD1 (6 bases). The CDR3 extends over 15 amino acids. Germline CDR1 and CDR2: MNHEY and SMNVEV (reference sequence). In DNA, the CDR3 is TGTGCCTGCAGTTGGGACACAGTGAAAAATCAGCCCCAGCATTTT. It codes for CACSWDTVKNQPQHF.

The CDR3 sequence is CASSLDSGRPDTQYF. CDR3 in DNA: TGCGCCAGCAGCTTGGATAGCGGGAGACCTGATACGCAGTATTTT. The chain carries TRBV5-1 and TRBJ2-3, with TRBD2 matching over 9 bases. The CDR3 runs to 15 residues. From germline, CDR1 is SGHRS and CDR2 YFSETQ. With V trimmed by 0 bases and J by 6 bases, 5 bases remained unmatched.

This chain connects TRBV14 to TRBJ1-2; 9 bases align to TRBD1. This CDR3 is built from 14 residues. Germline loops: CDR1 SGHDN, CDR2 FVKESK. After removal of 2 bases from V and 4 bases from J, the junction contained 2 bases not matched to a gene. DNA for the CDR3: TGTGCCAGCAGCCAAAACAGGGGGCCCTATGGCTACACCTTC. This codes for CASSQNRGPYGYTF.

About this clonotype: A junction boundary mismatches the germline segment, possibly from a read error. The chain links TRBV7-2 to TRBJ2-7; D unclear. The CDR3 sequence is 14 residues long. Germline loops: CDR1 SGHTA, CDR2 FQGNSA. CDR3 sequence: CASSLVDRSYEQYF. The CDR3, as DNA: TGTGCCAGCAGCTTGGTGGACCGCTCCTACGAGCAGTACTTT.

In the case of this clonotype: Given a much more abundant clone one base away, this may be a read error. The chain employs TRBV6-1 and TRBJ2-3; D is possibly TRBD2 (6 bases). CDR1 is MNHNS, CDR2 SASEGT, per germline. The CDR3 spans 15 residues. The CDR3 region is CASSSSGWLGDKQYF. CDR3 DNA: TGTGCCAGCAGTTCAAGCGGGTGGTTGGGAGATAAGCAGTATTTT.

The chain joins TRBV19 to TRBJ2-7; unclear D gene. V lost 9 bases and J 1 base, leaving 16 bases between the germline ends. This CDR3 spans 14 amino acids. The germline V gene has CDR1 LNHDA and CDR2 SQIVND (reference sequence). In nucleotides, the CDR3 is TGTGCCAGACGAATCGACCGGAGATCCTACGAGCAGTACTTC. Its protein product is CARRIDRRSYEQYF.

This clonotype was seen many times. This CDR3 is CATSSPSRDEQFF. The CDR3 region has the DNA TGTGCCACCAGCAGCCCTTCGCGGGATGAGCAGTTCTTC. This chain joins TRBV15 and TRBJ2-1; D is possibly TRBD2 (5 bases). CDR3 length: 13 residues. Looked up from germline, CDR1 is LNHNV and CDR2 is YYDKDF (reference sequence). V gave up 3 bases and J gave up 8 bases, with 11 bases separating them. Full variable domain (rest looked up from reference TRBV15 and TRBJ2-1): DAMVIQNPRYQVTQFGKPVTLSCSQTLNHNVMYWYQQKSSQAPKLLFHYYDKDFNNEADTPDNFQSRRPNTSFCFLDIRSPGLGDTAMYLCATSSPSRDEQFFGPGTRLTVL.

The chain recombines TRBV4-1 with TRBJ2-3, with 9 bases identical to TRBD2. The V segment lost 5 bases and the J segment 4 bases; nucleotides outside the gene matches: 7. The CDR3 loop spans 15 amino acids. The germline CDR1 and CDR2 sequences are MGHRA and YSYEKL. The CDR3 coding sequence is TGCGCCAGCAGCGAAGTAGCGGGAGTATCAGATACGCAGTATTTT. Amino acids: CASSEVAGVSDTQYF.

The V and J genes are TRBV7-9 and TRBJ2-7; a weak D match, TRBD1 (6 bases). CDR1 SEHNR and CDR2 FQNEAQ come from the germline V gene (reference sequence). The CDR3 spans 14 residues. Trimming stripped 5 bases from V and 0 bases from J, with 11 bases between. The CDR3 region is CASSPGQNSYEQYF. The CDR3 DNA is TGTGCCAGCAGCCCGGGACAAAACTCCTACGAGCAGTACTTC.

In this sample, this clonotype turned up a few times. J is TRBJ2-1 and V is TRBV6-1, with D possibly being TRBD2 (5 bases). V lost 6 bases, J lost 10 bases, and 16 bases lay in between. The germline gives CDR1 MNHNS, CDR2 SASEGT. The length of the CDR3 is 13 residues. The CDR3 region is CASSWELEKEQFF. In DNA form, the CDR3 reads TGTGCCAGCAGCTGGGAGCTGGAGAAAGAGCAGTTCTTC.

Of note for this clonotype: An end of the junction differs from the germline gene, which may be a read error. J is TRBJ2-1 and V is TRBV6-1, with D possibly TRBD1 on 6 matching bases. Germline CDR1 is MNHNS and CDR2 is SASEGT. There are 16 residues in the CDR3. In DNA form, the CDR3 reads TGTGCCAGCAGCCGGCAGGGGTTATCCTCCTACAATGGGCAGTTCTTC. Encoded protein: CASSRQGLSSYNGQFF.

V gene TRBV27 combines with J gene TRBJ2-5; D unresolved. The V gene lost 6 bases and the J gene lost 1 base, with 12 bases spanning the gap. The CDR3 spans 14 residues. Germline CDR1 MNHEY, CDR2 SMNVEV (reference sequence). This CDR3 is CASSFDVFQETQYF. The CDR3 DNA sequence: TGTGCCAGCAGCTTCGACGTATTCCAAGAGACCCAGTACTTC.